This T cell receptor beta chain was found in a study of graft-versus-host responses after intestinal transplantation. On the study more broadly: Tacrolimus and steroids were given for two to three years to all recipients after anti-thymocyte globulin induction.

V gave up 0 bases and J gave up 0 bases; unmatched junction bases: 9. Looked up from germline, CDR1 is MGHRA and CDR2 is YSYEKL. The CDR3 sequence is 19 residues long. Using immunoSEQ multiplex PCR, the repertoire was profiled, and TCRdb retains in-frame clones only, with some absent. The table lists approximately 70,000 clones, 75% to 90% of them singletons, with around 0.37% in the top ten. General study results and limits: Recipient marrow contained GvH clones, some of which appeared first in ileum or blood. Graft-versus-host to host-versus-graft clonal ratios in allografts were high in patients with graft-donor T cell macrochimerism.

On this clone itself: The target antigen is unknown.

The sample here was unstimulated CD4+ T cells sorted from spleen or lymph node cells, taken before transplant. V and J are TRBV4-1 and TRBJ2-3; 10 bases are shared with TRBD2. This sequence was found in a human donor who was the organ donor for an intestinal transplant. This CDR3 reads CASSQDRLAGDPSTDTQYF. The DNA of the CDR3 is TGCGCCAGCAGCCAAGATAGGCTAGCGGGGGACCCTAGCACAGATACGCAGTATTTT.